This entry lists 12 T cell receptor beta chains sequenced from one sample in a study of beta chain features in type 1 diabetes. The entirety of the isolated RNA underwent reverse transcription, so expressed TCRB transcripts were sequenced. Assay used: immunoSEQ multiplex PCR; TCRdb lists only in-frame clones, some missing. The sample contains about 930,000 clones, roughly 15% of which appear only once. The sample was naive CD4+ T cells from blood. These receptors came from a woman aged 18-29 years in good health.

In the case of this clone: A much larger clone differs from this one at a single base, so this may be a read error. Different DNA sequences within this sample yield the same CDR3. The V call is TRBV19, the J call TRBJ2-1; the D is unclear. The CDR3 totals 13 residues. V was pared by 6 bases and J by 9 bases, with 15 bases between. Germline V gene data show CDR1 as LNHDA and CDR2 as SQIVND (reference sequence). The DNA of the CDR3 is TGTGCCAGTAGCAAACTTCAGAGGTCTGAGCAGTTCTTC. Its translation is CASSKLQRSEQFF.

The chain has TRBV7-9 and TRBJ1-2; 9 nucleotides agree with TRBD1. From germline, CDR1 is SEHNR and CDR2 FQNEAQ (reference sequence). The V segment lost 8 bases and the J segment 7 bases; nucleotides outside the gene matches: 11. This CDR3 has 14 amino acids. This CDR3 is CASALRQGVGGYTF. CDR3 coding DNA: TGTGCCAGCGCCCTCCGACAGGGGGTCGGTGGCTACACCTTC. The full variable domain, rest sourced from reference TRBV7-9 and TRBJ1-2, is DTGVSQNPRHKITKRGQNVTFRCDPISEHNRLYWYRQTLGQGPEFLTYFQNEAQLEKSRLLSDRFSAERPKGSFSTLEIQRTEQGDSAMYLCASALRQGVGGYTFGSGTRLTVV.

This chain connects TRBV5-4 to TRBJ2-2, with TRBD2 identical over 7 bases. Germline trimming cut 5 bases from V and 6 bases from J; bases unmatched to any gene: 10. The CDR3 is 15 amino acids. From germline, CDR1 is SGHNT and CDR2 YYREEE (reference sequence). CDR3 amino acids: CASSSLAGRAGELFF. As DNA, the CDR3 is TGTGCCAGCAGTTCTTTAGCGGGTAGGGCCGGGGAGCTGTTTTTT.

This clone occurred a few times. V and J are TRBV7-2 and TRBJ2-5; D is undetermined. The CDR3 runs 17 residues. V was cut by 5 bases and J by 3 bases, with 22 bases left in between. The germline gives CDR1 SGHTA, CDR2 FQGNSA. CDR3 in amino acids: CASSPLPGWLDKETQYF. In nucleotides, the CDR3 is TGTGCCAGCAGCCCACTCCCCGGATGGCTTGACAAAGAGACCCAGTACTTC.

This rearrangement joins TRBV5-1 to TRBJ2-5; a weak D match, TRBD2 (5 bases). The CDR3 covers 15 residues. Trimming stripped 0 bases from V and 2 bases from J, with 11 bases between. Germline V gene lookup returns CDR1 SGHRS and CDR2 YFSETQ. CDR3 residues: CASSLGAVLQETQYF. CDR3 nucleotide sequence: TGCGCCAGCAGCTTGGGAGCGGTCCTACAAGAGACCCAGTACTTC.

About this clone itself: The same CDR3 can be traced to other DNA sequences in this sample. The chain employs TRBV7-2 and TRBJ1-1, with no clear D. The V gene's germline CDR1 is SGHTA and CDR2 FQGNSA. Trimming pared 1 base from V and 0 bases from J, leaving 6 bases between. This CDR3 spans 14 amino acids. DNA for the CDR3: TGTGCCAGCAGCTTAGTTGGGATGAACACTGAAGCTTTCTTT. This encodes CASSLVGMNTEAFF.

The rearrangement links TRBV28 to TRBJ1-5; weak D call: TRBD1 (6 bases). The CDR3 consists of 14 residues. V was cut by 5 bases and J by 2 bases, with 10 bases left in between. In germline, CDR1 is MDHEN, CDR2 SYDVKM. CDR3 nucleotide sequence: TGTGCCAGCAGTCTCCGACAGGGCAATCAGCCCCAGCATTTT. It specifies CASSLRQGNQPQHF.

This clone was picked up a small number of times. This chain links TRBV2 with TRBJ1-2; D gene unclear. In germline, CDR1 is SNHLY, CDR2 FYNNEI. The CDR3 runs 12 residues. The V end was cut by 4 bases, the J end by 8 bases, with 11 bases between. CDR3: CASSGQDEGYTF. The CDR3 bases are TGTGCCAGCAGTGGGCAGGACGAGGGCTACACCTTC.

This rearrangement joins TRBV25-1 to TRBJ1-2; unclear D gene. The CDR3 covers 13 residues. CDR1 and CDR2 from the germline V gene are MGHDK and SYGVNS. Trimming shortened V by 3 bases and J by 0 bases, and 5 bases separated the two germline ends. The CDR3 DNA follows: TGTGCCAGCAGTGAGGTAGCTAACTATGGCTACACCTTC. Translating it yields CASSEVANYGYTF.

The chain recombines TRBV4-3 with TRBJ1-4; D is unclear. V dropped 1 base and J dropped 8 bases, with 8 bases sitting between them. The germline V gene has CDR1 LGHNA and CDR2 YSLEER. The CDR3 covers 13 residues. The CDR3 loop reads CASSQGGREKLFF. In DNA, the CDR3 is TGCGCCAGCAGCCAAGGCGGGAGGGAAAAACTGTTTTTT.

This clone is a singleton in its sample. The J gene is TRBJ1-1, the V gene TRBV6-6; unclear D gene. CDR1 MNHNY and CDR2 SVGAGI come from the germline V gene (reference sequence). This CDR3 has 13 amino acids. Trimming shortened V by 5 bases and J by 3 bases, and 10 bases separated the two germline ends. CDR3 sequence: CASSEVLDTEAFF. CDR3 in DNA: TGTGCCAGCAGTGAGGTGTTGGACACTGAAGCTTTCTTT.

J is TRBJ2-1 and V is TRBV5-8; D is uncertain. V lost 1 base and J 8 bases, leaving 1 base between the germline ends. From germline, CDR1 is SGHTS and CDR2 YDEGEE. There are 10 residues in the CDR3. The CDR3 loop reads CASSLYEQFF. In DNA, the CDR3 is TGTGCCAGCAGCTTGTATGAGCAGTTCTTC. Combining the CDR3 with reference TRBV5-8 and TRBJ2-1 gives the whole variable domain EAGVTQSPTHLIKTRGQQATLRCSPISGHTSVYWYQQALGLGLQFLLWYDEGEERNRGNFPPRFSGRQFPNYSSELNVNALELEDSALYLCASSLYEQFFGPGTRLTVL.